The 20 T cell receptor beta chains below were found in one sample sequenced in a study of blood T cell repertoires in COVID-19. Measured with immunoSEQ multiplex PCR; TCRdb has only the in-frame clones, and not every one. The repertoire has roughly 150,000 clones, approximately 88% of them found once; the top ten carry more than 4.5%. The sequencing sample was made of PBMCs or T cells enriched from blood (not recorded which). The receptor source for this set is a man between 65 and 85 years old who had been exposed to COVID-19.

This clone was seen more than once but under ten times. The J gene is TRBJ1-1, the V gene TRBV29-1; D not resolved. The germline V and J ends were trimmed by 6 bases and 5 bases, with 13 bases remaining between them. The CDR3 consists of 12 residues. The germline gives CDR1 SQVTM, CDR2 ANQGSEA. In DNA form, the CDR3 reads TGCAGCGTCCCCCGGGGTGGGACTGAAGCTTTCTTT. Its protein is CSVPRGGTEAFF. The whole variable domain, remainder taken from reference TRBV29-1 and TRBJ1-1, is SAVISQKPSRDICQRGTSLTIQCQVDSQVTMMFWYRQQPGQSLTLIATANQGSEATYESGFVIDKFPISRPNLTFSTLTVSNMSPEDSSIYLCSVPRGGTEAFFGQGTRLTVV.

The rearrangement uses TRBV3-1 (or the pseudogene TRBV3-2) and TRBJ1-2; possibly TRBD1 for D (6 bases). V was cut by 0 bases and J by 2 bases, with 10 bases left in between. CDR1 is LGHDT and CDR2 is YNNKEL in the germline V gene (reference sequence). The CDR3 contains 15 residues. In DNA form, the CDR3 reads TGTGCCAGCAGCCAAGATAGGCAGGGGAACTATGGCTACACCTTC. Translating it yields CASSQDRQGNYGYTF.

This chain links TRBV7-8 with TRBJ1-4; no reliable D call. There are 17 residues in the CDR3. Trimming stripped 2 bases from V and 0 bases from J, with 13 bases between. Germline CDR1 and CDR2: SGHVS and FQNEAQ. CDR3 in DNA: TGTGCCAGCAGCTTATCGACGGGAACTGCAACTAATGAAAAACTGTTTTTT. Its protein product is CASSLSTGTATNEKLFF.

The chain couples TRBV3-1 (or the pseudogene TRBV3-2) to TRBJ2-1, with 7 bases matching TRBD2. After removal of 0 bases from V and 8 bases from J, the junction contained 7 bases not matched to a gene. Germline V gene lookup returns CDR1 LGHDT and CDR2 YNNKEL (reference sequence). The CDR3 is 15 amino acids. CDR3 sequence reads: CASSQDLLAVDEQFF. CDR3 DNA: TGTGCCAGCAGCCAAGATCTTCTAGCGGTGGATGAGCAGTTCTTC.

CDR3 bases: TGTGCCAGCGTGACAGGGTCCCACTATGGCTACACCTTC. This sequence encodes CASVTGSHYGYTF. The chain couples TRBV5-8 to TRBJ1-2; 7 bases line up with TRBD1. The J segment lost 3 bases and the V segment lost 7 bases, leaving 6 bases of the junction unmatched. Looked up from germline, CDR1 is SGHTS and CDR2 is YDEGEE. The CDR3 consists of 13 residues.

This CDR3 reads CASKVVASGVSTDTQYF. The CDR3 DNA is TGTGCCAGTAAGGTCGTCGCTAGCGGGGTCAGCACAGATACGCAGTATTTT. The chain carries TRBV19 and TRBJ2-3; 9 bases agree with TRBD2. This CDR3 region has 17 residues. The germline CDR1 and CDR2 sequences are LNHDA and SQIVND (reference sequence). V lost 7 bases and J lost 0; bases outside the gene matches: 11.

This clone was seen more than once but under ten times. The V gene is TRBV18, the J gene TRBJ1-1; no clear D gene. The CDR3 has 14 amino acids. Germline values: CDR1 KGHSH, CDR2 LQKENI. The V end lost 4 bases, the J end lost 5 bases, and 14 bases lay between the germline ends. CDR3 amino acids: CASSLLSQRTEAFF. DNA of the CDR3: TGTGCCAGCTCACTCCTGTCCCAGAGGACTGAAGCTTTCTTT.

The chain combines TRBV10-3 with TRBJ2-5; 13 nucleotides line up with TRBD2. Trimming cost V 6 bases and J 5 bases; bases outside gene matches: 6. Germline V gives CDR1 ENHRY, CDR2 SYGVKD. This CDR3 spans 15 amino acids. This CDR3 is CAIRDGTSGVETQYF. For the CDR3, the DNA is TGTGCCATCAGGGATGGGACTAGCGGGGTGGAGACCCAGTACTTC.

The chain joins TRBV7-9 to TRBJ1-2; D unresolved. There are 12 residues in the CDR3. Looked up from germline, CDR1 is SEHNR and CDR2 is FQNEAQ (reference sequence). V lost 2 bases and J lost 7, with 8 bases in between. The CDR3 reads CASSLSSGGYTF. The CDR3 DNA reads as TGTGCCAGCAGCTTATCATCCGGTGGCTACACCTTC.

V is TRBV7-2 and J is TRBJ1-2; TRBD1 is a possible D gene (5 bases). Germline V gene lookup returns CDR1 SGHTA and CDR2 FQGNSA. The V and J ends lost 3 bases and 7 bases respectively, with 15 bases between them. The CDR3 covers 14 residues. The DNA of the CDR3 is TGTGCCAGCAGCTTTGGGGGGAGAATCTCTGGCTACACCTTC. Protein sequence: CASSFGGRISGYTF.

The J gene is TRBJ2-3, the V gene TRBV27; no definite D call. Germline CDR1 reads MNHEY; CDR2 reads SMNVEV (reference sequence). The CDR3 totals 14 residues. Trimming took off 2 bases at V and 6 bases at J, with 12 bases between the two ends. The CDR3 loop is CASSLVVTSDTQYF. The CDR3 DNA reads TGTGCCAGCAGTTTAGTAGTGACATCCGATACGCAGTATTTT.

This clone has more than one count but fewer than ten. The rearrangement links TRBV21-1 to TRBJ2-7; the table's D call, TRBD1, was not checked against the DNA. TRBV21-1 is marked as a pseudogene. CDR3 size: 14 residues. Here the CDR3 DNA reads TGTGCCAGCAGCAAAGCGTACATCCAAAACGAGCAGTACTTC. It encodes CASSKAYIQNEQYF.

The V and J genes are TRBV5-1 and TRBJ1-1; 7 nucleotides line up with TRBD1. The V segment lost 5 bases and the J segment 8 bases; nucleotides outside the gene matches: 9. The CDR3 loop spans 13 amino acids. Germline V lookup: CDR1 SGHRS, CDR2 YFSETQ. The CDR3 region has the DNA TGCGCCAGCAGAAGGGACAGCACCTTCGAAGCTTTCTTT. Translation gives CASRRDSTFEAFF. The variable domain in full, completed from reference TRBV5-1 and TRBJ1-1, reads KAGVTQTPRYLIKTRGQQVTLSCSPISGHRSVSWYQQTPGQGLQFLFEYFSETQRNKGNFPGRFSGRQFSNSRSEMNVSTLELGDSALYLCASRRDSTFEAFFGQGTRLTVV.

CDR3 nucleotides: TGCAGCGCCTCGGGTCCACTTAATGAAAAACTGTTTTTT. Its translation is CSASGPLNEKLFF. The rearrangement links TRBV29-1 to TRBJ1-4; no clear D. This CDR3 has 13 amino acids. CDR1 and CDR2 (germline): SQVTM, ANQGSEA. Trimming cost V 7 bases and J 4 bases, with 13 bases left between them.

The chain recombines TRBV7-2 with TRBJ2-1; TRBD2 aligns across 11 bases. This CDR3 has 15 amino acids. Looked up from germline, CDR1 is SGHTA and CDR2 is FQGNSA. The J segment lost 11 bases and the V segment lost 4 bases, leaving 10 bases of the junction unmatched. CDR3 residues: CASSSPGTSGSQQFF. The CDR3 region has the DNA TGTGCCAGCAGCTCACCCGGGACTAGCGGTTCCCAGCAGTTCTTC.

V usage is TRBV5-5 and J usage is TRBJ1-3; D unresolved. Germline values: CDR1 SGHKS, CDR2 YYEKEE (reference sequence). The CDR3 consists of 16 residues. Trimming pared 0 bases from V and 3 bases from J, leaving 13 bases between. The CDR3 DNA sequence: TGTGCCAGCAGCTTGGGTCCGGGTTCTAGTGGAAACACCATATATTTT. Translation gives CASSLGPGSSGNTIYF.

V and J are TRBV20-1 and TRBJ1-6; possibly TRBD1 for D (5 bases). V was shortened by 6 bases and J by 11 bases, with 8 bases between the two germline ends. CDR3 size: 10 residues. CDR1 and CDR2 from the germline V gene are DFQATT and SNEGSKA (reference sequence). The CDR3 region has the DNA TGCAGTGCCAGGGAACCACCCCTCCACTTT. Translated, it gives CSAREPPLHF.

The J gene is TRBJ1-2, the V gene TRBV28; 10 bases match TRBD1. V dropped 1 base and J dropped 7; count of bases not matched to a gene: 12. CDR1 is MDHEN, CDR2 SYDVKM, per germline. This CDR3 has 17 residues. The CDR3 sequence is CASSLSGGTGELRGYTF. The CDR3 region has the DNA TGTGCCAGCAGTTTATCGGGAGGGACAGGGGAACTTCGTGGCTACACCTTC.

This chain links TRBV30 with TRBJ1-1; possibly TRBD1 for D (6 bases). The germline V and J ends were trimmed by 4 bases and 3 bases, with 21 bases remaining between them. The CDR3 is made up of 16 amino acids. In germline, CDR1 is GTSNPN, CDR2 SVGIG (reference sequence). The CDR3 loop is CAWTRRGGRRDTEAFF. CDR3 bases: TGTGCCTGGACGCGTAGGGGGGGGCGTAGAGACACTGAAGCTTTCTTT.

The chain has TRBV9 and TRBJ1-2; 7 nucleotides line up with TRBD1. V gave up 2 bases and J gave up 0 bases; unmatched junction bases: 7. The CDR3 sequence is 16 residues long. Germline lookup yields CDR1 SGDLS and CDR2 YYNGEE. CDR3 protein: CASSVGTALANYGYTF. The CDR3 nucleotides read TGTGCCAGCAGCGTGGGGACAGCATTAGCTAACTATGGCTACACCTTC. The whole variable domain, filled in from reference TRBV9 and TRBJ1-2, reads DSGVTQTPKHLITATGQRVTLRCSPRSGDLSVYWYQQSLDQGLQFLIQYYNGEERAKGNILERFSAQQFPDLHSELNLSSLELGDSALYFCASSVGTALANYGYTFGSGTRLTVV.